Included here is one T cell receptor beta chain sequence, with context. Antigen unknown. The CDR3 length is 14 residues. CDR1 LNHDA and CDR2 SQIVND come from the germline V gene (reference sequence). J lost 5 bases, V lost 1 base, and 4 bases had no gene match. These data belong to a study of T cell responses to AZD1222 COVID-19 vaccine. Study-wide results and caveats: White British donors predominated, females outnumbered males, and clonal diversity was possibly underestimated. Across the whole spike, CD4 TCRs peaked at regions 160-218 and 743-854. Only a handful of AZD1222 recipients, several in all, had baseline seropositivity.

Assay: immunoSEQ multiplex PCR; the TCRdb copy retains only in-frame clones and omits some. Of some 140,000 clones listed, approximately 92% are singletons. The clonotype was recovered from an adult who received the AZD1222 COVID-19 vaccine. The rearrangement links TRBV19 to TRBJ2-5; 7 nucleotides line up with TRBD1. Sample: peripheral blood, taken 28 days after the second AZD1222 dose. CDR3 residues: CASSIGGQEETQYF. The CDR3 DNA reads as TGTGCCAGTAGTATAGGTGGACAGGAGGAGACCCAGTACTTC.